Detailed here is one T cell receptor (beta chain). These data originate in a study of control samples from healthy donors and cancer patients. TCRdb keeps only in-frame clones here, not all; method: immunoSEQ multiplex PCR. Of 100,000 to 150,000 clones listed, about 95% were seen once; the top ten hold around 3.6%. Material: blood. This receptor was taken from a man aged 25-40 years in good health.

The CDR3 protein is CASSEGQGNSPLHF. Written as DNA, the CDR3 is TGTGCCAGCAGCGAGGGACAGGGAAATTCACCCCTCCACTTT. The chain combines TRBV7-9 with TRBJ1-6; 9 positions agree with TRBD1. Looked up from germline, CDR1 is SEHNR and CDR2 is FQNEAQ (reference sequence). The CDR3 totals 14 residues. J gave up 7 bases and V 5 bases, and 3 bases lay outside the gene matches.